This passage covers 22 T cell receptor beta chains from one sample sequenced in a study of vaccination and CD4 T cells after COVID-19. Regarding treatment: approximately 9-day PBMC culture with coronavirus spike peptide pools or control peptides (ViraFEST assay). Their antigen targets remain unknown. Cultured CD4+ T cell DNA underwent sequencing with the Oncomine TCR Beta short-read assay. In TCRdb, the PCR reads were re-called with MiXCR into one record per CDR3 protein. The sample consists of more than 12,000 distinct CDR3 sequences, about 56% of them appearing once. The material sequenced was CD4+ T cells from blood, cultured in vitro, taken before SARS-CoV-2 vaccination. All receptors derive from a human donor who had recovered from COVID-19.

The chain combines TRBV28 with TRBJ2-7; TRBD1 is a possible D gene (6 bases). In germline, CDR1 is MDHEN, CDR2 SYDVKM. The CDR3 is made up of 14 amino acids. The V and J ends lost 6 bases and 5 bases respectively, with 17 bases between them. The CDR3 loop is CASRYTGKVNEQYF. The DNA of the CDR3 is TGTGCCAGCAGGTACACAGGGAAGGTTAACGAGCAGTACTTC.

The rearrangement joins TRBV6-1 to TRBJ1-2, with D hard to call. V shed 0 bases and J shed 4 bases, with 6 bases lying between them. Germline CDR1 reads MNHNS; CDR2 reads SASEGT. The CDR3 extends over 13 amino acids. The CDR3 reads CASSEARIYGYTF. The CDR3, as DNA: TGTGCCAGCAGTGAAGCGCGGATCTATGGCTACACCTTC.

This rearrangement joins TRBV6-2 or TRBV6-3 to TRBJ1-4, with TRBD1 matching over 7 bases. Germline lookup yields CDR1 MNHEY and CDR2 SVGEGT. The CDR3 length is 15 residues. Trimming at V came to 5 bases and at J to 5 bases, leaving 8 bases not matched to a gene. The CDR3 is CASSNYRGVNEKLFF. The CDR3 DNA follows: TGTGCCAGCAGTAACTACAGGGGAGTAAATGAAAAACTGTTTTTT.

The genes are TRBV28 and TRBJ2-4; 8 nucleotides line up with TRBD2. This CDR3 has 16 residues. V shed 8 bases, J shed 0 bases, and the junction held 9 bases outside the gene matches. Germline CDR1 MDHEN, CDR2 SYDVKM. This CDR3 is CASSGGRASAKNIQYF. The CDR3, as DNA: TGTGCCAGCTCGGGGGGGAGGGCCTCAGCCAAAAACATTCAGTACTTC. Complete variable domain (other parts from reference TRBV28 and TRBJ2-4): DVKVTQSSRYLVKRTGEKVFLECVQDMDHENMFWYRQDPGLGLRLIYFSYDVKMKEKGDIPEGYSVSREKKERFSLILESASTNQTSMYLCASSGGRASAKNIQYFGAGTRLSVL.

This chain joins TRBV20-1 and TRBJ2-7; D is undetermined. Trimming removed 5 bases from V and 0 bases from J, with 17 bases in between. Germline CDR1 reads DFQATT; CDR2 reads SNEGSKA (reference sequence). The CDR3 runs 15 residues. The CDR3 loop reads CSAPKANTDSYEQYF. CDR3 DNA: TGCAGTGCTCCAAAGGCGAACACGGACTCCTACGAGCAGTACTTC.

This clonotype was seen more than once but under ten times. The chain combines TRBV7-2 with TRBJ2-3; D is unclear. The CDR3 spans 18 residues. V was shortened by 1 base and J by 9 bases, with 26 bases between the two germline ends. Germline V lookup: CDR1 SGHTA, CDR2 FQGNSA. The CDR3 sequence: CASSLVGRRDTQWGTQYF. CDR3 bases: TGTGCCAGCAGCTTAGTCGGGCGGCGAGACACGCAGTGGGGAACGCAGTATTTT.

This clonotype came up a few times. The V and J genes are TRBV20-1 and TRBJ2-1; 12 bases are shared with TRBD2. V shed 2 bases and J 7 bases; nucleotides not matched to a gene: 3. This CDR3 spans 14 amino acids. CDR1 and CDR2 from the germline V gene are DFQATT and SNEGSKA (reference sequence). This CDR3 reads CSARRLAGGNEQFF. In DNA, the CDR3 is TGCAGTGCTAGACGGCTAGCGGGAGGGAATGAGCAGTTCTTC.

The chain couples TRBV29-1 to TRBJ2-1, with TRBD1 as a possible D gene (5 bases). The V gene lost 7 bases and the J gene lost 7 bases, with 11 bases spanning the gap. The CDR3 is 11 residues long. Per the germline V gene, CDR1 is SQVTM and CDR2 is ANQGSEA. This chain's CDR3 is CSGGSGNEQFF. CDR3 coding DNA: TGCAGCGGCGGCTCAGGGAATGAGCAGTTCTTC.

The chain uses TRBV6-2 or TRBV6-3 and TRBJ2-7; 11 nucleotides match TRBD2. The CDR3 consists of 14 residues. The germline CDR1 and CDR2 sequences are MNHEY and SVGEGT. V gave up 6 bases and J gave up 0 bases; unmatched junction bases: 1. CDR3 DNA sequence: TGTGCCAGCAGGGGGACTAGCGGCTCCTACGAGCAGTACTTC. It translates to CASRGTSGSYEQYF.

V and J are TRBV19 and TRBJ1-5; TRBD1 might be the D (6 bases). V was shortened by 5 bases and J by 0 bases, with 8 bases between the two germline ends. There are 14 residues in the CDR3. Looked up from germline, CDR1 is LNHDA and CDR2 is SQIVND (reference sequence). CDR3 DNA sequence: TGTGCCAGTAGTGTACAGGGTAGCAATCAGCCCCAGCATTTT. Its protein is CASSVQGSNQPQHF.

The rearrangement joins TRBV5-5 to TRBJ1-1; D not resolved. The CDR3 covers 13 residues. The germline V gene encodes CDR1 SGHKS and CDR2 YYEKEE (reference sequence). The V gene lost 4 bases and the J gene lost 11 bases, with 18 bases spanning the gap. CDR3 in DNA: TGTGCCAGCAGCGGGGATGGGAGGGTGAGCGCTTTCTTT. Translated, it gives CASSGDGRVSAFF.

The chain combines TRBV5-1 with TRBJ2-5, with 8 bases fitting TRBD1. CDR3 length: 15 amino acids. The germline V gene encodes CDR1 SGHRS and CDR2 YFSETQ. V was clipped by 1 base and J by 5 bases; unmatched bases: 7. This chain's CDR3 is CASSLLDRVDETQYF. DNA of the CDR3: TGCGCCAGCAGCTTGCTGGACAGGGTTGATGAGACCCAGTACTTC.

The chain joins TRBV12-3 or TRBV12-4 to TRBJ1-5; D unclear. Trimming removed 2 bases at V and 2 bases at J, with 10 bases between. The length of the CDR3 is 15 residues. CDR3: CASSLRGSGNQPQHF. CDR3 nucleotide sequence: TGTGCCAGCAGTTTAAGAGGTTCTGGCAATCAGCCCCAGCATTTT.

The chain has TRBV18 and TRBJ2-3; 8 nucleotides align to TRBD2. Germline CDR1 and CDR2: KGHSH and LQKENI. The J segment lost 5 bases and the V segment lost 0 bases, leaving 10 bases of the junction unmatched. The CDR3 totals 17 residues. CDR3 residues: CASSPPIGREWEDTQYF. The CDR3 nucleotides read TGTGCCAGCTCACCACCGATCGGGAGGGAATGGGAAGATACGCAGTATTTT.

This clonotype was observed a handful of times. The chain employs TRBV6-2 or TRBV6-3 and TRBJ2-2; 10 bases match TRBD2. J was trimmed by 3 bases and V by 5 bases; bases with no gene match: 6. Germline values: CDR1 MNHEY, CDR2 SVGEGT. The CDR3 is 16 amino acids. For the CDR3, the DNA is TGTGCCAGCAGTGAAAGCGGGGGGGCGTACACCGGGGAGCTGTTTTTT. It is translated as CASSESGGAYTGELFF.

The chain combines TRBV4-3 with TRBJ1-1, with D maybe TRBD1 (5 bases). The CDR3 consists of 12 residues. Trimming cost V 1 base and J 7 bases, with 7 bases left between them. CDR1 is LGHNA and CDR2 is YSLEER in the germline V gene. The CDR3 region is CASSQGRGEAFF. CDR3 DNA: TGCGCCAGCAGCCAAGGGAGGGGTGAAGCTTTCTTT.

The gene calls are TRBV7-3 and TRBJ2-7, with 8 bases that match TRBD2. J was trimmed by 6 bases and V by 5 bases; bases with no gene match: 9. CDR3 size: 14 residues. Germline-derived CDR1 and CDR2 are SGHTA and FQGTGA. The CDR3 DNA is TGTGCCAGCAGCCAAGGCGGGGGGTCTTCCGAGCAGTACTTC. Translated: CASSQGGGSSEQYF.

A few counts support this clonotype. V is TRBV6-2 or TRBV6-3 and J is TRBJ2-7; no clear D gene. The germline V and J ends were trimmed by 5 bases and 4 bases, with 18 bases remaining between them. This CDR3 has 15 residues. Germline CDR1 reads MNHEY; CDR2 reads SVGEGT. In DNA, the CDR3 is TGTGCCAGCAGTGGCGCGAGCAACGGAGAATACGAGCAGTACTTC. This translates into CASSGASNGEYEQYF.

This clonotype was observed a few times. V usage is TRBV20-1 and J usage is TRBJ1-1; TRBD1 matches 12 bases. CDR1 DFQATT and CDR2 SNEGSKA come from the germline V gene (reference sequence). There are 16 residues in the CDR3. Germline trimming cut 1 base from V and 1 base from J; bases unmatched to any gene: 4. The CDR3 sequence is CSARGGQGAWNTEAFF. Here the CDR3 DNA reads TGCAGTGCTAGAGGGGGACAGGGGGCTTGGAACACTGAAGCTTTCTTT.

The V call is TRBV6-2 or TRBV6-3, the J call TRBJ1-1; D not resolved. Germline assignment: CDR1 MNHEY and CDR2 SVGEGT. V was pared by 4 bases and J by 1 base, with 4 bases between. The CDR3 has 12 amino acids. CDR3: CASSFKNTEAFF. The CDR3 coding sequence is TGTGCCAGCAGTTTTAAGAACACTGAAGCTTTCTTT.

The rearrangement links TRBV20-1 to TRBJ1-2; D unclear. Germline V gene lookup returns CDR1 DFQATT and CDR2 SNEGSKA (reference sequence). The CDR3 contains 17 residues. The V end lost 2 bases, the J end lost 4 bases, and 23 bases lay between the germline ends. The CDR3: CSARRSMLAMNPYGYTF. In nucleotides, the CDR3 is TGCAGTGCTAGAAGAAGCATGCTCGCCATGAATCCCTATGGCTACACCTTC.

CDR3 DNA sequence: TGCAGTGCCCGGACAGGGTCAAACACTGAAGCTTTCTTT. Translating gives CSARTGSNTEAFF. The chain carries TRBV20-1 and TRBJ1-1, with TRBD1 matching 8 bases. The CDR3 has 13 residues. V lost 6 bases and J lost 2; bases outside the gene matches: 5. The V gene's germline CDR1 is DFQATT and CDR2 SNEGSKA (reference sequence).